This note documents a single T cell receptor beta chain sequence. The data belong to a study of quantifying T cell responses using KT2 cells. About the research overall: RNA was reverse transcribed with TCR alpha and beta constant-region primers.

Deletions cut 6 bases from V and 5 bases from J, with 8 bases between. Germline assignment: CDR1 MNHEY and CDR2 SVGEGT. The CDR3 has 12 residues. The cDNA 3' end received a ligated oligonucleotide with a UMI. The first PCR ran 4 to 5 cycles with an equimolar RC1.1 and RC1.2 beta primer mix. One entry per CDR3 protein, called by TCRdb with MiXCR from the UMI-ligation and nested PCR reads. This sample has roughly 50,000 distinct CDR3 sequences, with roughly 12% found just once. The chain has TRBV6-2 or TRBV6-3 and TRBJ2-1; D is undetermined. What was sequenced was PBMCs spiked with cells of the T cell clone KT2. The clonotype comes from a human donor. The CDR3 nucleotides are TGTGCCAGCAGCCGGTCAAACAATGAGCAGTTCTTC. It is translated as CASSRSNNEQFF.